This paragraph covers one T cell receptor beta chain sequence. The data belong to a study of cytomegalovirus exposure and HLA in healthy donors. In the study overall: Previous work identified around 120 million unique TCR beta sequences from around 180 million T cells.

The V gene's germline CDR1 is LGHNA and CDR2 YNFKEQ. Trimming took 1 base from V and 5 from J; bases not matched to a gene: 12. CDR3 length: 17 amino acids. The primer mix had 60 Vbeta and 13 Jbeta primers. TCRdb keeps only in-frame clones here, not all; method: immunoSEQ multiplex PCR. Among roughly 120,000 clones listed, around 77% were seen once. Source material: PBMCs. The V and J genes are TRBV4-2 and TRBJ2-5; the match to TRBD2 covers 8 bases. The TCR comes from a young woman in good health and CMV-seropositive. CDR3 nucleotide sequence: TGTGCCAGCAGCCAAGGCGCCGGGAGGGCTCAGGAGGAGACCCAGTACTTC. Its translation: CASSQGAGRAQEETQYF.